This T cell receptor beta chain was found in a study of CD8 T cells in Susac syndrome. Broader study findings: TCR sequencing and HLA analysis covered a relatively small number of individuals.

The CDR3 has 16 residues. With 4 bases removed from V and 3 bases from J, the gap between germline ends came to 16 bases. Reverse transcription of about 0.5 to 1 ug RNA used random hexamers. Amplification of TCR beta CDR3 spanned 54 Vbeta and 13 Jbeta via immunoSEQ multiplex PCR. TCRdb re-analysed the immunoSEQ multiplex PCR reads in MiXCR, keeping a single row per CDR3 protein. The sample contains 180,000 or so distinct CDR3 sequences, over 85% of which appear only once. Both CD4+ and CD8+ T cells were negatively isolated, and TEMRA cells underwent FACS enrichment. As concerns this clonotype: Its specificity is unknown.

The receptor's source is a human donor in good health. The rearrangement links TRBV12-3 or TRBV12-4 to TRBJ2-4; D is perhaps TRBD2 (6 bases). The material sequenced was CD4+ T cells from PBMCs. CDR3 in DNA: TGTGCCAGCAGTTCTCGGGGGAAGGATGGCAAAAACATTCAGTACTTC. It is translated as CASSSRGKDGKNIQYF.